Below, one T cell receptor beta chain is given with its context. Its specificity is not known. The data originate from a study of graft-versus-host responses after intestinal transplantation. Study in general: After anti-thymocyte globulin induction, recipients took tacrolimus and steroids for 2 to 3 years. The study's findings and limits: GvH clones turned up in recipient marrow; some had shown up first in ileum or blood. Declines in HvG clones occurring early post-transplant were associated with peak circulating GvH clone levels.

Method: immunoSEQ multiplex PCR; TCRdb's copy keeps in-frame clones and lacks some. Found here are just over 70,000 clones, over 75% of them singletons; the top ten hold 0.39%. Trimming pared 4 bases from V and 8 bases from J, leaving 11 bases between. Looked up from germline, CDR1 is MDHEN and CDR2 is SYDVKM. The CDR3 is made up of 12 amino acids. The receptor's source is a human donor who was the organ donor for an intestinal transplant. Material: unstimulated CD4+ T cells sorted from spleen or lymph node cells, obtained before transplant. The chain couples TRBV28 to TRBJ1-1; TRBD1 might be the D (5 bases). The CDR3 bases are TGTGCCAGCAGTTGGCGGGGACCGGAAGCTTTCTTT. Translating gives CASSWRGPEAFF.